Presented here are 8 T cell receptor beta chains from one specimen sequenced in a study of human T cells and chemical hapten exposure. Each CDR3 protein is one row after TCRdb ran MiXCR on the RACE reads. The sample contains fewer than 85,000 distinct CDR3 sequences, roughly 12% of which appear only once. The time point was: patch test 2, 6 weeks after DPC sensitization. Regarding treatment: therapeutic diphenylcyclopropenone sensitization with weekly scalp DPC. Sequenced material: whole blood, taken in connection with sensitization to the hapten diphenylcyclopropenone (DPC). The source is a man younger than 35 with alopecia areata. Some clones in this sample may be carry-over from other donors' samples.

This clonotype was found many times. This chain joins TRBV28 and TRBJ2-7, with D maybe TRBD2 (6 bases). CDR1 is MDHEN and CDR2 is SYDVKM in the germline V gene. Trimming removed 9 bases from V and 7 bases from J, with 22 bases in between. The CDR3 is 14 residues long. The DNA of the CDR3 is TGTGCCAGTTCGATCGCGGGGATTAAGGGGGAGCAGTACTTC. Protein product: CASSIAGIKGEQYF.

This clonotype was seen a handful of times. This chain uses TRBV7-3 with TRBJ1-3, with 7 bases that match TRBD1. The CDR3 covers 15 residues. Germline V lookup: CDR1 SGHTA, CDR2 FQGTGA. Losses at the gene ends were 4 bases for V and 6 bases for J; bases not matched to a gene: 9. CDR3 in amino acids: CASSYTGETLNTIYF. Here the CDR3 DNA reads TGTGCCAGCAGCTACACAGGGGAAACCTTAAACACCATATATTTT.

This clonotype was recorded at least ten times. This chain joins TRBV20-1 and TRBJ2-3; 8 bases match TRBD1. V lost 6 bases to trimming and J lost 3 bases; unmatched junction nucleotides: 5. From germline, CDR1 is DFQATT and CDR2 SNEGSKA (reference sequence). CDR3 length equals 13 residues. Written as DNA, the CDR3 is TGCAGTGCCCAGGGGGCCGGGACAGATACGCAGTATTTT. It translates to CSAQGAGTDTQYF.

This clonotype was detected ten times or more. CDR3 sequence reads: CASSPTPDSNQPQHF. CDR3 DNA sequence: TGTGCCAGCAGTCCAACCCCCGATAGCAATCAGCCCCAGCATTTT. The V call is TRBV6-2 or TRBV6-3, the J call TRBJ1-5; D call uncertain. In germline, CDR1 is MNHEY, CDR2 SVGEGT. The CDR3 has 15 residues. V lost 5 bases to trimming and J lost 0 bases, with 11 bases between them.

The chain couples TRBV29-1 to TRBJ1-4; D gene uncertain. This CDR3 is built from 11 residues. The germline CDR1 and CDR2 sequences are SQVTM and ANQGSEA. The V and J ends lost 4 bases and 4 bases respectively, with 4 bases between them. As DNA, the CDR3 is TGCAGCGTTGGGCATAATGAAAAACTGTTTTTT. It codes for CSVGHNEKLFF.

A few counts support this clonotype. This chain uses TRBV5-1 with TRBJ2-7; TRBD1 is a possible D gene (5 bases). V was trimmed by 0 bases and J by 3 bases, leaving 7 bases between them. Germline loops: CDR1 SGHRS, CDR2 YFSETQ. The CDR3 totals 13 residues. In nucleotides, the CDR3 is TGCGCCAGCAGCTTGGAAGACAGCTACGAGCAGTACTTC. It is translated as CASSLEDSYEQYF.

This clonotype has a handful of counts. V gene TRBV6-5 combines with J gene TRBJ1-5; D not resolved. The CDR3 has 15 amino acids. Per the germline V gene, CDR1 is MNHEY and CDR2 is SVGAGI. V lost 6 bases, J lost 2 bases, and 14 bases lay in between. The CDR3 reads CASSNGLGGNQPQHF. The DNA of the CDR3 is TGTGCCAGCAGCAACGGCCTCGGGGGCAATCAGCCCCAGCATTTT.

The CDR3 nucleotides read TGTGCCAGCAGCAGGAGCGGGGGGGCGTTTGAGCAGTTCTTC. The encoded protein is CASSRSGGAFEQFF. The chain combines TRBV7-8 with TRBJ2-1, with TRBD2 identical over 10 bases. V dropped 5 bases and J dropped 9; count of bases not matched to a gene: 7. Germline loops: CDR1 SGHVS, CDR2 FQNEAQ. The CDR3 sequence is 14 residues long.